This TCR beta chain derives from a study of PD-1 blockade in classical Hodgkin lymphoma (dated by TCRdb to the early 2020s). Background on the whole study: The study used TCR beta sequencing and CyTOF to define a peripheral blood immune signature of response to PD-1 blockade in classical Hodgkin lymphoma.

The time point tag for this specimen amounts to: newly diagnosed, previously untreated cHL patient sample. As a comparison group for the relapsed/refractory trial patients, PBMCs from patients with newly diagnosed, previously untreated classical Hodgkin lymphoma were sequenced. Peripheral blood was collected in 8 mL Vacutainer Cell Preparation Tubes, from which PBMCs were isolated by centrifugation and then cryopreserved. The germline ends are 15 bases apart after V is trimmed by 4 bases and J by 6 bases. As encoded in the germline V gene, CDR1 is SGHVS while CDR2 is FNYEAQ. The CDR3 covers 14 residues, taking in both the cysteine and the phenylalanine. Just CDR3 DNA is preserved here, 42 bases in frame from base 1. Remarks on this clone: What antigen it recognizes has not been identified. No base-level quality is on record; no much larger clone is a single base apart.

Study-wide findings and limitations: Only a single clinical trial cohort was studied, and what caused the repertoire differences, possibly disease activity or prior therapy, remained undefined. Newly diagnosed patients were reported to have lower baseline TCR diversity than healthy donors, and relapsed/refractory patients were reported to have lower baseline TCR diversity still.

Genomic DNA was extracted with the Qiagen DNeasy kit from unsorted PBMCs and from negatively selected CD4+ and CD8+ fractions. Using primers that anneal to V and J segments, immunoSEQ multiplex PCR amplified the TCR beta CDR3 regions. A synthetic immune receptor repertoire was used to minimize amplification bias, and remaining bias was computationally removed after sequencing. Concerning the study's data processing: Repertoire diversity was quantified as the Shannon entropy index using custom Python scripts. The unsorted, CD4+ and CD8+ repertoires were each analyzed separately, with the exception of combined analyses, where CD4+ and CD8+ sequences were merged in silico. TCRdb limited this immuneACCESS table to in-frame rearrangements with V and J called. A share of clones is missing; checked studies link under half to unresolved V genes, and the rest is unexplained. V and J calls and clone size come straight from that table; D and trimming were deduced from the DNA. For this sample there are roughly 70,000 clones; 85% to 95% appear just once. Roughly 2.5% of the sample comes from the top ten.

The clonotype originates from a human donor with classical Hodgkin lymphoma. The sequencing sample was made of peripheral blood mononuclear cells (PBMCs). Recombination connected TRBV7-6 to TRBJ1-1; the D gene cannot be resolved reliably. The sequenced DNA is TGTGCCAGCAGCTCCCGAGCCGGTGGCTCTGAAGCTTTCTTT. It translates as CASSSRAGGSEAFF.